This passage covers 8 T cell receptor beta chains from one sample sequenced in a study of blood T cell repertoires in COVID-19 (dated by TCRdb to 2019 to 2021). Libraries were prepared through the immunoSEQ multiplex PCR assay. The immuneACCESS repertoire file appears here via TCRdb, limited to in-frame rearrangements. These files lack a portion of the clones; in checked studies, under half of the deficit traces to unresolved V genes, and the cause of the others is not known. Present in this sample are roughly 190,000 clones, around 80% of which were seen just once. Less than 3.5% of the sample comes from the top ten. Sequencing was performed on peripheral blood. Receptors originate from a man aged 45-65 years with active or convalescent COVID-19.

The rearrangement links TRBV19 to TRBJ1-5; D unresolved. The CDR3 sequence is 16 residues long. Germline CDR1 LNHDA, CDR2 SQIVND (reference sequence). V lost 5 bases and J 1 base, leaving 15 bases between the germline ends. The CDR3 DNA reads TGTGCCAGTAGTTCTTACACATCAGGCAGCAATCAGCCCCAGCATTTT. It translates to CASSSYTSGSNQPQHF.

The chain is built from TRBV6-5 and TRBJ1-2; a weak D match, TRBD1 (5 bases). V gave up 0 bases and J gave up 6 bases, with 8 bases separating them. Germline V lookup: CDR1 MNHEY, CDR2 SVGAGI. The CDR3 length is 13 residues. CDR3 region: CASSYSGEDGYTF. CDR3 DNA: TGTGCCAGCAGTTACTCAGGGGAGGATGGCTACACCTTC.

In its sample, this clone was seen a few times. The CDR3 coding sequence is TGTGCCACCCAAAGAGGGGGCGGCACAACTAATGAAAAACTGTTTTTT. Translation gives CATQRGGGTTNEKLFF. The chain uses TRBV5-6 and TRBJ1-4, with 7 bases lining up with TRBD1. Germline lookup yields CDR1 SGHDT and CDR2 YYEEEE. J was trimmed by 0 bases and V by 9 bases; bases with no gene match: 11. This CDR3 comprises 16 residues.

This clone was detected many times. The chain recombines TRBV24-1 with TRBJ1-4; D perhaps matches TRBD1 (5 bases). The V gene lost 9 bases and the J gene lost 7 bases, with 20 bases spanning the gap. From germline, CDR1 is KGHDR and CDR2 SFDVKD. The CDR3 runs to 15 residues. The CDR3 loop reads CATQGGASLGEKLFF. CDR3 nucleotides: TGTGCCACCCAGGGAGGGGCTTCCTTAGGTGAAAAACTGTTTTTT.

This chain joins TRBV5-1 and TRBJ1-3; tentative D call: TRBD1 (5 bases). V was trimmed by 4 bases and J by 0 bases, leaving 11 bases between them. Germline loops: CDR1 SGHRS, CDR2 YFSETQ. The CDR3 runs to 15 residues. DNA of the CDR3: TGCGCCAGCAGCCCGGGGGGGGGCTCTGGAAACACCATATATTTT. It codes for CASSPGGGSGNTIYF. The full variable domain, completed using reference TRBV5-1 and TRBJ1-3, is KAGVTQTPRYLIKTRGQQVTLSCSPISGHRSVSWYQQTPGQGLQFLFEYFSETQRNKGNFPGRFSGRQFSNSRSEMNVSTLELGDSALYLCASSPGGGSGNTIYFGEGSWLTVV.

The J gene is TRBJ1-5, the V gene TRBV18, with 7 bases lining up with TRBD1. This CDR3 has 14 amino acids. Germline values: CDR1 KGHSH, CDR2 LQKENI. V lost 3 bases to trimming and J lost 8 bases; unmatched junction nucleotides: 7. The CDR3 DNA sequence: TGTGCCAGCTCACCCCCGGCAGGGGGGAAGCCCCAGCATTTT. Encoded protein: CASSPPAGGKPQHF.

The V call is TRBV6-7, the J call TRBJ2-1; 8 positions agree with TRBD1. TRBV6-7 belongs to the ORF category, with a function that is uncertain. The V segment lost 2 bases and the J segment 0 bases; nucleotides outside the gene matches: 15. The CDR3 is 20 residues long. DNA for the CDR3: TGTGCCAGCAGTTACATTCCCCGGACAGGGCAAGTCTACTCCTACAATGAGCAGTTCTTC. Encoded protein: CASSYIPRTGQVYSYNEQFF.

The chain joins TRBV20-1 to TRBJ2-5, with D unclear. This CDR3 has 14 residues. Between the trimmed V and J ends, which lost 3 bases and 1 base, there was a span of 12 bases. Per germline, CDR1 DFQATT and CDR2 SNEGSKA (reference sequence). The chain's CDR3 is CSASLFPSQETQYF. Written as DNA, the CDR3 is TGCAGTGCTAGTCTCTTCCCTAGCCAAGAGACCCAGTACTTC.